This T cell receptor (beta chain) was retrieved from a study of blood T cell repertoires in COVID-19. TCRdb's table, derived via immunoSEQ multiplex PCR, lists solely in-frame clones and lacks some. The top ten hold roughly 19% of the sample, which has over 150,000 clones, around three quarters seen once. CDR1 and CDR2 (germline): SGHAT, FQNNGV. V shed 9 bases, J shed 6 bases, and the junction held 10 bases outside the gene matches. The CDR3 spans 15 residues. The sample comprised PBMCs or T cells enriched from blood (not recorded which). This TCR was sampled from a woman in her 70s in a cohort exposed to, infected with or recovered from COVID-19 (not recorded which). This sequence joins TRBV11-2 and TRBJ2-1, with 11 bases fitting TRBD1. The CDR3 DNA reads TGTGCCAGGATTGACCGGGACAGGGGGAGCAATGAGCAGTTCTTC. Translation: CARIDRDRGSNEQFF.